The clone carrying this T cell receptor beta chain has just a few counts. Its antigen remains unidentified. This specimen belongs to a study of early T cells in non-severe SARS-CoV-2 infection. Study context: Sequenced bulk RNA came from whole blood that was unsorted, and chains were unpaired. Study-wide findings and caveats: VDJdb matching, biased toward anti-spike CD8 responses, missed private and CD4 specificities.

The ends lost 0 bases at V and 9 bases at J; junction bases unmatched: 4. The CDR3 runs to 15 residues. Germline V CDR1 and CDR2: SEHNR, FQNEAQ (reference sequence). Tagging with unique molecular identifiers was applied to individual cDNA molecules. A single record per CDR3 protein comes from TCRdb applying MiXCR to the 5' RACE reads. The sample has about 68,000 distinct CDR3 sequences, 10% to 15% seen once. This sequence originates from an adult who was a healthcare worker with PCR-confirmed SARS-CoV-2 infection or an uninfected control (not recorded which). The sequenced sample consisted of whole blood. The chain carries TRBV7-9 and TRBJ2-1; TRBD1 aligns across 11 bases. Here the CDR3 reads CASSLAGQGASEQFF. CDR3 DNA sequence: TGTGCCAGCAGCTTAGCTGGACAGGGGGCCTCTGAGCAGTTCTTC.